This T cell receptor beta chain was profiled in a study of T cells in Graves' hyperthyroidism and ophthalmopathy. There were TCR beta CDR3 regions amplified from RNA transcripts. The HTBI primer set served for first-round RT-PCR of the TCR CDR3. Each CDR3 protein gets one entry after TCRdb re-called the multiplex PCR reads with MiXCR. Here the sample spans hundreds of thousands of distinct CDR3 sequences, around 14% being singletons. Broader study findings: From stable hyperthyroidism, ophthalmopathy was separated by a 13 V-J model.

With respect to this clonotype: Its antigen is currently unknown. It may be a read error: a sequence one base away is much more abundant. The CDR3 end shows no conserved phenylalanine or tryptophan, and so a read error is likely.

The CDR3 spans 16 residues. In germline, CDR1 is GTSNPN, CDR2 SVGIG (reference sequence). The ends lost 5 bases at V and 5 bases at J; junction bases unmatched: 13. The V and J genes are TRBV30 and TRBJ2-1; 9 bases are a match to TRBD2. Material: blood. The sequence came from a woman younger than 35 with Graves' hyperthyroidism. Here the CDR3 DNA reads TGTGCCTGGCTTAGCGGGAGAGGGGCCTTGAACAATGAGCAGTTCCTC. It codes for CAWLSGRGALNNEQFL.